The present T cell receptor (beta chain) was sequenced within a study of blood T cell repertoires in COVID-19 (dated by TCRdb to 2019 to 2021). Regarding the study in general: The collaborator samples originated in the United States, Italy and Spain and spanned the acute and convalescent phases of COVID-19. Samples came from the ongoing ImmuneRACE study (first 160 participants) plus 1,254 subjects from 6 global collaborators. The repertoires were released in a freely available public database meant as a resource for research on the immune response to SARS-CoV-2. Where available, HLA class I and class II types were obtained from metadata supplied by the sample provider rather than from assay-based typing. Sample metadata almost always included a de-identified subject ID, COVID-19 status, age in years and sex. The material from the prospective study consisted of cDNA or gDNA derived from T cells, B-cell-depleted T cells, or PBMCs. Subjects who had been exposed to COVID-19, were actively infected with it, or had recovered from it provided the deeply sampled blood TCRbeta repertoires that made up the dataset.

Study-wide findings and limitations: The quantity of clinical and demographic metadata differed by source and by participant and was supplied without curation.

The germline V gene (reference sequence) yields PRHDT for CDR1 and FYEKMQ for CDR2. The CDR3 spans 15 residues, from the cysteine through the phenylalanine. The retained sequence is limited to the CDR3, 45 bases, with the frame set at the first base. Trimming removed 5 bases from V and 5 bases from J; the gene matches leave 9 bases unexplained. TCRbeta CDR3 regions were amplified from genomic DNA using the immunoSEQ Assay, a bias-controlled multiplex PCR. The published analysis was carried out like this. Within the assay, amplification of reference gene primers was used to estimate how many nucleated cells each sample contained. To quantify the absolute abundance of each unique TCRbeta CDR3 rearrangement, sequence reads were collapsed and filtered. Productive Simpson clonality was computed per sample as the square root of Simpson's diversity index over productive rearrangements. TCRdb limited this immuneACCESS table to in-frame rearrangements with V and J called. A share of clones is missing; checked studies link under half to unresolved V genes, and the rest is unexplained. The V and J calls and clone size were taken over from that table, and D and trimming were inferred from the DNA. The sample records roughly 45,000 clones, approximately 84% of which are singletons. The leading ten clones occupy 4.4% of the sample.

Each collaborating institution followed its own protocols to collect whole blood in K2EDTA tubes. Collaborator samples were shipped for TCRbeta analysis as frozen whole blood, isolated PBMCs, or DNA extracted from either sample type. Turning to this clone: Its antigen is unknown. No quality values exist for individual bases; no much larger clone is one base distant.

Rearrangement joined TRBV13 to TRBJ2-5; 9 central nucleotides agree with TRBD1. Sequences were obtained from peripheral blood. This receptor was taken from a man in his forties or fifties with active COVID-19. The sequenced DNA is TGTGCCAGCAGCGGCAGACAGGGGGGTGTTGAGACCCAGTACTTC. This is translated as CASSGRQGGVETQYF.